Presented here are 17 T cell receptor beta chains from one specimen sequenced in a study of Graves' ophthalmopathy and Graves' hyperthyroidism. From RNA, the CDR3 regions of TCR beta chains were amplified and sequenced. An opening RT-PCR round employed HTBI primers and preceded a second-round multiplex PCR. TCRdb re-analysed the multiplex PCR reads in MiXCR, keeping a single row per CDR3 protein. The sample lists 600,000 to 650,000 distinct CDR3 sequences; 22% were seen once. Source material: peripheral blood. The receptors come from a young woman with stable Graves' hyperthyroidism. Some clones in this sample may be carry-over from other donors' samples.

Concerning this clonotype: Given a much more abundant clone one base away, this may be a read error. The chain combines TRBV28 with TRBJ1-1, with a weak D call TRBD1 (5 bases). This CDR3 has 9 residues. Germline CDR1 MDHEN, CDR2 SYDVKM. This CDR3 reads CLRDTEAFF. DNA for the CDR3: TGTCTCAGGGACACTGAAGCTTTCTTT.

This clonotype was seen once. Since a much larger clone is just one base distant, this may be a read error. The V call is TRBV9, the J call TRBJ1-1; perhaps TRBD1 as D (5 bases). The V end lost 6 bases, the J end lost 0 bases, and 12 bases lay between the germline ends. This CDR3 is 14 amino acids long. The germline V gene has CDR1 SGDLS and CDR2 YYNGEE. CDR3: CASTRDGMNTEAFF. CDR3 coding DNA: TGTGCCAGCACCCGGGACGGGATGAACACTGAAGCTTTCTTT.

This clonotype was detected many times. The chain has TRBV6-5 and TRBJ1-6; 7 bases are a match to TRBD1. The CDR3 has 15 residues. Per the germline V gene, CDR1 is MNHEY and CDR2 is SVGAGI. V shed 2 bases and J 4 bases; nucleotides not matched to a gene: 2. The CDR3 region has the DNA TGTGCCAGCAGTTACGGGACAGCTTATAATTCACCCCTCCACTTT. Translating it yields CASSYGTAYNSPLHF.

The chain couples TRBV10-1 to TRBJ2-2; D call uncertain. Germline-derived CDR1 and CDR2 are WNHNN and SYGVQD (reference sequence). This CDR3 contains 13 residues. V shed 6 bases and J shed 1 base, with 6 bases lying between them. In DNA form, the CDR3 reads TGCGCCAGCAGCATGGGGAACACCGGGGAGCTGTTTTTT. This codes for CASSMGNTGELFF.

The rearrangement links TRBV7-9 to TRBJ1-1; D perhaps matches TRBD1 (6 bases). Per germline, CDR1 SEHNR and CDR2 FQNEAQ (reference sequence). The ends were cut back, 2 bases at V and 1 base at J, with 11 bases in the middle. The CDR3 loop spans 15 amino acids. The CDR3 loop reads CASSLLGQTNTEAFF. The CDR3 coding sequence is TGTGCCAGCAGCTTACTCGGACAGACGAACACTGAAGCTTTCTTT.

The CDR3 here is CASSFSGGGSEAFF. The CDR3 DNA follows: TGTGCCAGCAGTTTTTCAGGGGGAGGGTCTGAAGCTTTCTTT. The chain uses TRBV6-5 and TRBJ1-1; 7 nucleotides line up with TRBD1. The ends lost 4 bases at V and 6 bases at J; junction bases unmatched: 8. Germline CDR1 and CDR2: MNHEY and SVGAGI. The CDR3 covers 14 residues.

In its sample, this clonotype was seen many times. This chain connects TRBV6-2 or TRBV6-3 to TRBJ2-3, with D hard to call. CDR1 is MNHEY and CDR2 is SVGEGT in the germline V gene. Trimming shortened V by 4 bases and J by 0 bases, and 2 bases separated the two germline ends. This CDR3 comprises 12 residues. CDR3 nucleotide sequence: TGTGCCAGCAGTTTTAGCACAGATACGCAGTATTTT. Its translation: CASSFSTDTQYF.

Ten or more counts support this clonotype. V gene TRBV20-1 combines with J gene TRBJ2-5; 13 bases map to TRBD2. There are 17 residues in the CDR3. Germline V gene lookup returns CDR1 DFQATT and CDR2 SNEGSKA (reference sequence). Unmatched junction bases numbered 13, after V lost 5 bases and J lost 4 bases. CDR3 DNA: TGCAGTGCTTCATCGGGACTAGCGGGGTTGGTTAGAGAGACCCAGTACTTC. Translated: CSASSGLAGLVRETQYF.

This clonotype came up many times. The chain links TRBV20-1 to TRBJ1-6; 9 bases are shared with TRBD1. Germline assignment: CDR1 DFQATT and CDR2 SNEGSKA (reference sequence). The CDR3 consists of 14 residues. V shed 3 bases, J shed 11 bases, and the junction held 8 bases outside the gene matches. This CDR3 reads CSASFGTGFAPLHF. As DNA, the CDR3 is TGCAGTGCTAGCTTCGGGACAGGGTTTGCACCCCTCCACTTT.

There are many counts of this clonotype. The chain has TRBV12-3 or TRBV12-4 and TRBJ1-5, with D maybe TRBD1 (5 bases). Trimming shortened V by 2 bases and J by 5 bases, and 13 bases separated the two germline ends. The CDR3 is made up of 15 amino acids. CDR3 in amino acids: CASSLQGRDYQPQHF. CDR3 bases: TGTGCCAGCAGTTTACAGGGCAGGGATTATCAGCCCCAGCATTTT.

This clonotype was counted at least ten times. The chain employs TRBV6-2 or TRBV6-3 and TRBJ2-7; TRBD1 matches at 8 bases. The CDR3 length is 14 residues. Germline lookup yields CDR1 MNHEY and CDR2 SVGEGT. Trimming removed 4 bases from V and 2 bases from J; junction bases left unmatched: 4. CDR3 sequence reads: CASSSGQGPYEQYF. CDR3 DNA: TGTGCCAGCAGTTCCGGACAGGGACCCTACGAGCAGTACTTC.

The rearrangement uses TRBV6-5 and TRBJ1-1, with D hard to call. Between the trimmed V and J ends, which lost 4 bases and 0 bases, there was a span of 9 bases. Germline V gene sequence: CDR1 MNHEY, CDR2 SVGAGI. This CDR3 comprises 14 residues. CDR3 sequence reads: CASSSAGLNTEAFF. CDR3 in DNA: TGTGCCAGCAGTTCCGCCGGGCTGAACACTGAAGCTTTCTTT.

The chain combines TRBV20-1 with TRBJ1-6; D is possibly TRBD1 (6 bases). The CDR3 runs 15 residues. CDR1 DFQATT and CDR2 SNEGSKA come from the germline V gene (reference sequence). V shed 4 bases and J shed 9 bases, with 19 bases lying between them. CDR3 DNA sequence: TGCAGTGCTAAGGAAATAGGGGGGGCCGGTTCACCCCTCCACTTT. Translation gives CSAKEIGGAGSPLHF.

Ten or more counts support this clonotype. CDR3 sequence (DNA): TGCAGTGCGACAAACCCGGGACAGGGAGATCAGCCCCAGCATTTT. Protein sequence: CSATNPGQGDQPQHF. This chain joins TRBV20-1 and TRBJ1-5; 9 bases map to TRBD1. The CDR3 is 15 residues long. V dropped 6 bases and J dropped 5; count of bases not matched to a gene: 11. Germline V gene data show CDR1 as DFQATT and CDR2 as SNEGSKA (reference sequence).

The chain carries TRBV6-4 and TRBJ2-5; 11 bases are a match to TRBD1. J was trimmed by 5 bases and V by 4 bases; bases with no gene match: 3. CDR3 length: 14 amino acids. From germline, CDR1 is MRHNA and CDR2 SNTAGT. The CDR3 bases are TGTGCCAGCAGTGCAGGACAGGGGGCTGAGACCCAGTACTTC. Translation: CASSAGQGAETQYF.

This chain joins TRBV6-1 and TRBJ2-3; maybe TRBD1 (5 bases). The CDR3 extends over 15 amino acids. V gave up 3 bases and J gave up 0 bases, with 10 bases separating them. In germline, CDR1 is MNHNS, CDR2 SASEGT. In nucleotides, the CDR3 is TGTGCCAGCAGTGATCCAGGGATGAGCACAGATACGCAGTATTTT. Translation: CASSDPGMSTDTQYF.

Many counts were recorded for this clonotype. This chain joins TRBV6-2 or TRBV6-3 and TRBJ1-5; TRBD1 agrees at 7 bases. CDR1 is MNHEY, CDR2 SVGEGT, per germline. The length of the CDR3 is 15 residues. V lost 5 bases and J lost 4; bases outside the gene matches: 8. CDR3 sequence: CASSQGTVGNQPQHF. For the CDR3, the DNA is TGTGCCAGCAGTCAAGGGACAGTGGGGAATCAGCCCCAGCATTTT.